This T cell receptor beta chain was observed in a study of shared clonotypes between healthy human individuals. Study-level information: Researchers drew samples from two women and three men aged 18 to 49.

Deep was the level used in running the assay. The repertoire was sequenced with immunoSEQ multiplex PCR; TCRdb's copy has only in-frame clones and lacks some. The data contain around 1 million clones, 70% to 85% of them seen just once; the ten biggest clones take up approximately 1.5%. V dropped 7 bases and J dropped 7; count of bases not matched to a gene: 8. The CDR3 totals 14 residues. The germline gives CDR1 MNHEY, CDR2 SVGAGI. The V call is TRBV6-5, the J call TRBJ2-1, with TRBD2 matching over 9 bases. This receptor was obtained from a man aged 18 to 30 in good health. Sequenced material: memory CD4+ T cells sorted from blood. As for subset: CD45RA-negative fraction. In DNA form, the CDR3 reads TGTGCCAGCACCATTATGGCGGGAGGGAATGAGCAGTTCTTC. This sequence encodes CASTIMAGGNEQFF.